The T cell receptor beta chain described here comes from a study of T cell responses to AZD1222 COVID-19 vaccine. Looked up from germline, CDR1 is LNHDA and CDR2 is SQIVND (reference sequence). CDR3 length: 14 amino acids. V shed 5 bases, J shed 1 base, and the junction held 5 bases outside the gene matches. The protocol was immunoSEQ multiplex PCR, while the TCRdb copy is restricted to in-frame clones and leaves out a portion. This table has about 120,000 clones, about 90% appearing once. The sample in question was peripheral blood, obtained 28 days after the second AZD1222 dose. This sequence originates from an adult who received the AZD1222 COVID-19 vaccine. This chain uses TRBV19 with TRBJ2-7; the match to TRBD1 covers 7 bases. The DNA of the CDR3 is TGTGCCAGTAGTTCCCGGGACAGTTCCTACGAGCAGTACTTC. Its translation: CASSSRDSSYEQYF.